The present TCR beta chain was sequenced within a study of blood T cell repertoires in COVID-19. Authors' data handling: Reference gene primers were amplified, and this amplification served to estimate nucleated cell counts. The data were produced by immunoSEQ multiplex PCR, yet TCRdb's version contains in-frame clones alone and is incomplete. Clone size and the V and J calls come from that table; the DNA yielded D and trimming. Of fewer than 300,000 clones listed, approximately 90% are singletons. This clone has a handful of counts. V was clipped by 0 bases and J by 4 bases, with 9 bases between them. Per germline, CDR1 LGHDT and CDR2 YNNKEL (reference sequence). The length of the CDR3 is 14 residues.

The chain recombines TRBV3-1 (or the pseudogene TRBV3-2) with TRBJ2-5, with D possibly TRBD2 on 5 matching bases. The source of this sequence is a woman in her 30s with COVID-19, enrolled during active disease. The sample taken for sequencing was peripheral blood. CDR3 sequence (DNA): TGTGCCAGCAGCCAAGATTACGGGGTAGAGACCCAGTACTTC. It yields the protein CASSQDYGVETQYF.